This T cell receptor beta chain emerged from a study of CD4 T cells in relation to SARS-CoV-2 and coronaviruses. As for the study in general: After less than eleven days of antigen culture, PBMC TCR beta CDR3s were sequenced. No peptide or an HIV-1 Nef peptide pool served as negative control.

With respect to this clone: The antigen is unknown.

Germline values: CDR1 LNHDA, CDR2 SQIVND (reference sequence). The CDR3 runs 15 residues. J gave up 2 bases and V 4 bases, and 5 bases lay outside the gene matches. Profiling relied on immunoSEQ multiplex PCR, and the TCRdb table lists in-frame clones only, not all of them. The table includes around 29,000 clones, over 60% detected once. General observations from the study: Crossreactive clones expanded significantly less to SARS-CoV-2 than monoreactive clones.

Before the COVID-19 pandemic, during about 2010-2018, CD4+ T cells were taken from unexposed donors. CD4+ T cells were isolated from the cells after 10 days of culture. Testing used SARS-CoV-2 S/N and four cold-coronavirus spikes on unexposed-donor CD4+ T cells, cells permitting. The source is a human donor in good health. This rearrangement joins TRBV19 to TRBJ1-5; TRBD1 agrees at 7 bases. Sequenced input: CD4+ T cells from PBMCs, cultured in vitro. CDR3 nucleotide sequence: TGTGCCAGTAGTACGACAGGGTTAGGCAATCAGCCCCAGCATTTT. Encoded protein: CASSTTGLGNQPQHF.